The sequence of this T cell receptor beta chain was determined in a study of control samples from healthy donors and cancer patients. CDR3 length: 15 amino acids. Germline CDR1 SNHLY, CDR2 FYNNEI. V lost 5 bases to trimming and J lost 4 bases, with 15 bases between them. The table came from immunoSEQ multiplex PCR; TCRdb's copy has only in-frame clones and leaves some out. Of around 85,000 clones in the sample, about 89% are singletons; the top ten hold 6.5% to 8%. The chain couples TRBV2 to TRBJ1-5; D gene ambiguous. The TCR was taken from an older woman in good health. Sample: blood. CDR3 nucleotide sequence: TGTGCCAGCAGTTCCCCCCCTCACGGGAATCAGCCCCAGCATTTT. Translated: CASSSPPHGNQPQHF.